These 2 T cell receptor beta chains share one sample of origin, sequenced in a study of blood T cell repertoires in COVID-19. Here immunoSEQ multiplex PCR was the method, and the copy in TCRdb shows in-frame clones only, minus some. Here the sample spans about 140,000 clones, more than 75% being singletons. Sequencing input: PBMCs or T cells enriched from blood (not recorded which). Every receptor here comes from a man in his sixties who had recovered from COVID-19.

The J gene is TRBJ2-3, the V gene TRBV5-6; TRBD1 matches 10 bases. This CDR3 has 16 amino acids. V lost 2 bases, J lost 2 bases, and 5 bases stayed unmatched. Germline CDR1 and CDR2: SGHDT and YYEEEE. The CDR3 nucleotides read TGTGCCAGCAGCTTAGACAGGGGGCGCGACACAGATACGCAGTATTTT. Protein product: CASSLDRGRDTDTQYF.

The CDR3, as DNA: TGTGCCAGCGCATCCGGGCCGGGGGTTGTCATTCAGTACTTC. Its translation is CASASGPGVVIQYF. The rearrangement uses TRBV7-8 and TRBJ2-4, with D possibly being TRBD2 (6 bases). The CDR3 extends over 14 amino acids. The ends were cut back, 8 bases at V and 9 bases at J, with 20 bases in the middle. CDR1 is SGHVS and CDR2 is FQNEAQ in the germline V gene.